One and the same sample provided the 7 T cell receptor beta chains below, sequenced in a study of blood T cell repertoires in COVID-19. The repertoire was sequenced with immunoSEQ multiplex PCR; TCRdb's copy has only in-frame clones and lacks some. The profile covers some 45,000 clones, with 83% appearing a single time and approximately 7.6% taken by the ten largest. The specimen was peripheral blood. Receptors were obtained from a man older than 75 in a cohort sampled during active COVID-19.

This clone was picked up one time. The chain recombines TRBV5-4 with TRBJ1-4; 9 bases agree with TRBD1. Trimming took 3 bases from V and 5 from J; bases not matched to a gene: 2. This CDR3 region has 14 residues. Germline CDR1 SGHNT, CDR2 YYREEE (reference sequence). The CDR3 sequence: CASSWDRVNEKLFF. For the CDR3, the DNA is TGTGCCAGCAGCTGGGACAGGGTGAATGAAAAACTGTTTTTT.

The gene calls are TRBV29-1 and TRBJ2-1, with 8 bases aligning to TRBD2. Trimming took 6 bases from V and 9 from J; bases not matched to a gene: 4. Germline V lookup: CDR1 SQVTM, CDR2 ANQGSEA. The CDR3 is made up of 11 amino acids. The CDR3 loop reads CSVTSGGEQFF. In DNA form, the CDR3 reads TGCAGCGTAACTAGCGGTGGTGAGCAGTTCTTC.

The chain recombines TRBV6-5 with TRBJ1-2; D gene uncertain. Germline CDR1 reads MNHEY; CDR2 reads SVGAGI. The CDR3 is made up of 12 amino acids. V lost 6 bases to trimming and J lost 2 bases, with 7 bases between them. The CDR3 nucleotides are TGTGCCAGCAGCGACTGGAACTATGGCTACACCTTC. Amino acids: CASSDWNYGYTF.

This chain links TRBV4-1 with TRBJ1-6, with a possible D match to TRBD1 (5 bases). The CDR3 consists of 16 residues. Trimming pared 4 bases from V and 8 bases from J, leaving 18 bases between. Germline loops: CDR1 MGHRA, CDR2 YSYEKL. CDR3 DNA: TGCGCCAGCAGCCGCCGAATTGGGGGGGTGGATTCACCCCTCCACTTT. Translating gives CASSRRIGGVDSPLHF.

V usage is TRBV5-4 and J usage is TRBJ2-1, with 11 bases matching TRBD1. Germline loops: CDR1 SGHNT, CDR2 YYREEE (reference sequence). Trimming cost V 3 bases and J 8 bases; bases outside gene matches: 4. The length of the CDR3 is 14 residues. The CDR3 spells CASSSDRGRDEQFF. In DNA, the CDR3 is TGTGCCAGCAGCTCGGACAGGGGGCGCGATGAGCAGTTCTTC.

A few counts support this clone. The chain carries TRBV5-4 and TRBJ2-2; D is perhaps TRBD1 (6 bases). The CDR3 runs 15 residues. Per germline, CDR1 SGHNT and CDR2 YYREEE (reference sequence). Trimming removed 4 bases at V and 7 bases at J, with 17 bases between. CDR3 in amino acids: CASSPGHLGSGELFF. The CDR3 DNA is TGTGCCAGCAGCCCGGGACACTTAGGAAGCGGGGAGCTGTTTTTT.

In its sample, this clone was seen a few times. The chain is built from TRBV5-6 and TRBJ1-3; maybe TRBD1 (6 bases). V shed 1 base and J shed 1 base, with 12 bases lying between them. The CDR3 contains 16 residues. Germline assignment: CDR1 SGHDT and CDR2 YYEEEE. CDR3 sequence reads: CASSLIGGRSGNTIYF. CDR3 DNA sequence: TGTGCCAGCAGCTTGATAGGGGGAAGATCTGGAAACACCATATATTTT.